The rows below give T cell receptor beta chains drawn from one sample of a study of glioma-infiltrating T cells after dendritic cell vaccination. The assay was immunoSEQ multiplex PCR, and TCRdb's table has in-frame clones only and misses some. Among 50,000 to 60,000 clones, just under 85% were seen once, and the ten largest hold 15% to 17%. The sequencing here drew on blood, taken after dendritic cell vaccination. These receptors all stem from a human donor with glioblastoma. Both conserved end residues are part of each CDR3. The D gene is left open where the match is weak. Size is stated for part of the rows, as once, few or many counts, or as a class when the clone is expanded.

TGTGCCAGCGGGGGGACCAGCCCAGATACGCAGTATTTT	CASGGTSPDTQYF	TRBJ2-3	.	once	13	TRBV6-6
TGTGCCAGCAGCTCCCTCCAGGGGGCGGTCACCGGGGAGCTGTTTTTT	CASSSLQGAVTGELFF	TRBJ2-2	TRBD1	.	16	TRBV7-2
TGTGCCAGCAGTTACTCCGGGGGGGAGCAAAAGACCCAGTACTTC	CASSYSGGEQKTQYF	TRBJ2-5	TRBD2	.	15	TRBV6-6
TGTGCCAGCACCGAAACCGGCGGGAGTGAGCAGTACTTC	CASTETGGSEQYF	TRBJ2-7	TRBD2	once	13	TRBV7-9
TGTGCCAGTAGCCGATGGGCGCAAGACACTGAAGCTTTCTTT	CASSRWAQDTEAFF	TRBJ1-1	.	few	14	TRBV19
TGTGCCTGTTCGCGTCCGGGTACCACCGGGGAGCTGTTTTTT	CACSRPGTTGELFF	TRBJ2-2	.	.	14	TRBV30
TGTGCGGGGTCGGGGGATTGGGAGACCCAGTACTTC	CAGSGDWETQYF	TRBJ2-5	.	.	12	TRBV2
TGTGCCTGGAGTGACACCTACGAGCAGTACTTC	CAWSDTYEQYF	TRBJ2-7	.	once	11	TRBV30
TGCGCCAGCAGTGACGGACTCTACGAGCAGTACTTC	CASSDGLYEQYF	TRBJ2-7	.	.	12	TRBV10-1
TGTGCCAGCAGCCAACCACAGGGTCCCTATGGCTACACCTTC	CASSQPQGPYGYTF	TRBJ1-2	.	.	14	TRBV4-2
TGCGCCAGCAGCGGGGGACAGGGCGGGGAGACCCAGTACTTC	CASSGGQGGETQYF	TRBJ2-5	TRBD1	.	14	TRBV5-1
TGTGCCAGCTCACCACCTAACCGGGATATTTTCAGCGAGCAGTACTTC	CASSPPNRDIFSEQYF	TRBJ2-7	.	.	16	TRBV18
TGTGCCAGCAGCCTACAATCCCGGGCGGGGTATGGCTACACCTTC	CASSLQSRAGYGYTF	TRBJ1-2	.	.	15	TRBV7-2
TGCGCCAGCAGCGCCCAGACAGGGGCCTACGAGCAGTACTTC	CASSAQTGAYEQYF	TRBJ2-7	TRBD1	.	14	TRBV5-1
TGTGCCACCAGCAGAGTCCGGGGGGGCCTTGCAACTAATGAAAAACTGTTTTTT	CATSRVRGGLATNEKLFF	TRBJ1-4	.	few	18	TRBV15
TGTGCCAGCAGCTTGTTTACAGGGGGCGAAGGAAACACCATATATTTT	CASSLFTGGEGNTIYF	TRBJ1-3	TRBD1	.	16	TRBV5-4
TGTGCCAGCAGCCTGCATCGGGGGGGCTTGGAGACCCAGTACTTC	CASSLHRGGLETQYF	TRBJ2-5	TRBD2	.	15	TRBV14
TGTGCCAGCAGTGCACGGACAGGTAGTAATGAGCAGTTCTTC	CASSARTGSNEQFF	TRBJ2-1	TRBD1	.	14	TRBV2
TGTGCCTGGAGTGTCGGAGGGTGGCAGTACTTC	CAWSVGGWQYF	TRBJ2-7	.	.	11	TRBV30
TGCGCCAGCAGCCGACAGGGGCGGGGGGAAGCTTTCTTT	CASSRQGRGEAFF	TRBJ1-1	TRBD1	.	13	TRBV4-3
TGTGCCAGCAGGCTGGACAGGGGGAACACTGAAGCTTTCTTT	CASRLDRGNTEAFF	TRBJ1-1	TRBD1	many	14	TRBV6-5
TGTGCCACTCGGGTGGACTTCTCCTACGAGCAGTACTTC	CATRVDFSYEQYF	TRBJ2-7	.	once	13	TRBV6-1
TGTGCCAGCAGCCTCGAGGGGGGACAGTCCAATCAGCCTCAGCATTTT	CASSLEGGQSNQPQHF	TRBJ1-5	TRBD1	once	16	TRBV7-8
TGTGCCAGCAGCTTTTCTAATAGCAATCAGCCCCAGCATTTT	CASSFSNSNQPQHF	TRBJ1-5	.	.	14	TRBV7-8
TGTGCCAGCAGTACGGACAGCCTGAATGAAAAACTGTTTTTT	CASSTDSLNEKLFF	TRBJ1-4	.	.	14	TRBV28
TGCGCCAGCAGCCAAGACGCTAACTATGGCTACACCTTC	CASSQDANYGYTF	TRBJ1-2	.	once	13	TRBV4-1
TGCGCCAGCAGCTTCACTCAGGGCAATTCACCCCTCCACTTT	CASSFTQGNSPLHF	TRBJ1-6	.	.	14	TRBV5-1
TGTGCCAGTATGGACTGGCCGACGAACACTGAAGCTTTCTTT	CASMDWPTNTEAFF	TRBJ1-1	.	.	14	TRBV19
TGTGCCAGCTCCCGGACCGGCGGGGATTCACCCCTCCACTTT	CASSRTGGDSPLHF	TRBJ1-6	.	.	14	TRBV18
TGCAGCGCAGCCTCAGGGGGAAACTATGGCTACACCTTC	CSAASGGNYGYTF	TRBJ1-2	TRBD1	few	13	TRBV29-1
TGCAGTCCTCCCACAGCAGATGGCTACACCTTC	CSPPTADGYTF	TRBJ1-2	.	.	11	TRBV20-1
TGCGCCAGCAGTGCGGGAACACCTAGCTCTGGAAACACCATATATTTT	CASSAGTPSSGNTIYF	TRBJ1-3	.	few	16	TRBV10-2
TGTGCCAGCAGTGAGGACGGAGGGGAAAAACTGTTTTTT	CASSEDGGEKLFF	TRBJ1-4	.	.	13	TRBV2
TGTGCCAGCACCCTAGTCGCCACCCTGAATCAGCCCCAGCATTTT	CASTLVATLNQPQHF	TRBJ1-5	.	.	15	TRBV6-1
TGTGCCAGCAGCGTAGACATGGCTAACTATGGCTACACCTTC	CASSVDMANYGYTF	TRBJ1-2	.	few	14	TRBV9
TGTGCCAGCTCCCCGGAGGGCGTCCGCCAGAGGGACGAGCAGTACTTC	CASSPEGVRQRDEQYF	TRBJ2-7	.	.	16	TRBV2
TGTGCCAGCAGCTTCCAGGAGGCGGAAGAGACCCAGTACTTC	CASSFQEAEETQYF	TRBJ2-5	.	.	14	TRBV11-2
TGCGCCAGCAGCTTGGAGGTGACAGGGGGCGAGCAGTACTTC	CASSLEVTGGEQYF	TRBJ2-7	TRBD1	.	14	TRBV5-1
TGTGCCAGCAACCACCCGGGACAGGGGGACGACGAGCAGTACTTC	CASNHPGQGDDEQYF	TRBJ2-7	TRBD1	.	15	TRBV18
TGTGCCAGCAGCGTGACGGACAGCTCTGGAAACACCATATATTTT	CASSVTDSSGNTIYF	TRBJ1-3	.	.	15	TRBV9
TGTGCCAGCAGCTTAAGTTCAGGACAGGGGTCTGGGGCCAACGTCCTGACTTTC	CASSLSSGQGSGANVLTF	TRBJ2-6	TRBD1	.	18	TRBV13
TGCGCCAGCAGCCAAGAAACAGGGGGGAGGCCCCAGCATTTT	CASSQETGGRPQHF	TRBJ1-5	TRBD1	.	14	TRBV4-3
TGTGCCAGCCAGGGTGTGGGGTATGAGCAGTTCTTC	CASQGVGYEQFF	TRBJ2-1	.	.	12	TRBV11-2
TGTGCCAGCAGTCCTGGCAGCGTTATATCTAATGAGCAGTTCTTC	CASSPGSVISNEQFF	TRBJ2-1	.	.	15	TRBV7-2
TGTGCCAGCAGTGGAACAGGGCGGGAGGATTCACCCCTCCACTTT	CASSGTGREDSPLHF	TRBJ1-6	.	.	15	TRBV6-1
TGTGCCAGCAGTGGGGACAGACGCGGGGAGCTGTTTTTT	CASSGDRRGELFF	TRBJ2-2	TRBD1	.	13	TRBV2